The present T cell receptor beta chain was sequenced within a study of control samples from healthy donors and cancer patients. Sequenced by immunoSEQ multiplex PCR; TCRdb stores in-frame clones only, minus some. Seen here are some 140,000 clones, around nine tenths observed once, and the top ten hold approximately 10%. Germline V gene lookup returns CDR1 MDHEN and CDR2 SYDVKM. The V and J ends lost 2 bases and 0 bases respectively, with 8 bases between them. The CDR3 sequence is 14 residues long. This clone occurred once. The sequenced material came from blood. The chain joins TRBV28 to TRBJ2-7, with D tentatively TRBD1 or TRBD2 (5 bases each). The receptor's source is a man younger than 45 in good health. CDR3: CASSLMGDSYEQYF. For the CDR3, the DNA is TGTGCCAGCAGTTTAATGGGGGACTCCTACGAGCAGTACTTC.